This TCR beta chain comes out of a study of CD8+CD57+ T cells in acquired aplastic anemia. This clonotype has a count of ten or more. Its cognate antigen is unknown. According to the study, genomic DNA was the template for TCR beta VDJ and CDR3 profiling. TCRdb reprocessed the reads via MiXCR and lists one record per CDR3 protein. The repertoire holds 150,000 to 200,000 distinct CDR3 sequences, with roughly 48% as singletons. Trimming removed 4 bases at V and 5 bases at J, with 22 bases between. The CDR3 is 16 amino acids. In germline, CDR1 is SGHRS, CDR2 YFSETQ. The patients chosen for sequencing had shown expansion of CD8+CD57+ cells (detected by flow cytometry). Findings and limits, study-wide: Overlapping CD8+ CDR3 repertoires of patients and controls contained approximately 28 shared sequences.

The origin of this receptor is a human donor with aplastic anemia. Sample: sorted CD4+, CD8+, or CD8+CD57+ T cells (not recorded which) from PBMCs. The J gene is TRBJ2-7, the V gene TRBV5-1; D not certain. CDR3 coding DNA: TGCGCCAGCAGCGCACTCTCCCGCCCCCCAAGCGACGAGCAGTACTTC. This sequence encodes CASSALSRPPSDEQYF.